The 27 T cell receptor beta chains given below trace back to one sample, sequenced in a study of blood T cell repertoires in COVID-19. This table comes from immunoSEQ multiplex PCR, and its TCRdb copy is limited to in-frame clones, with some not included. The sample comprises roughly 180,000 clones, approximately 79% of which are singletons, and approximately 7.6% rests with the top ten. The specimen was peripheral blood. The receptors shown here come from a woman aged 55-75 years with COVID-19, enrolled during active disease.

This clone was seen more than once but under ten times. The chain uses TRBV11-1 and TRBJ2-2; 11 positions agree with TRBD2. The J segment lost 4 bases and the V segment lost 3 bases, leaving 4 bases of the junction unmatched. Germline lookup yields CDR1 SGHAT and CDR2 FQDESV (reference sequence). The CDR3 is 16 residues long. The DNA of the CDR3 is TGTGCCAGCAGCTTCCGAACTAGCGGGAGCACCGGGGAGCTGTTTTTT. Protein sequence: CASSFRTSGSTGELFF.

The chain joins TRBV5-1 to TRBJ2-2; 9 bases are shared with TRBD1. The V gene's germline CDR1 is SGHRS and CDR2 YFSETQ. The CDR3 contains 15 residues. J gave up 7 bases and V 2 bases, and 6 bases lay outside the gene matches. In nucleotides, the CDR3 is TGCGCCAGCAGCTTACAGGGGGCGTCGGGCGGGGAGCTGTTTTTT. Translated, it gives CASSLQGASGGELFF.

This clone came up once. V usage is TRBV14 and J usage is TRBJ2-1, with no clear D. In germline, CDR1 is SGHDN, CDR2 FVKESK. Trimming pared 0 bases from V and 3 bases from J, leaving 12 bases between. This CDR3 spans 16 amino acids. The CDR3 DNA sequence: TGTGCCAGCAGCCAAGATCCCCTTACGGGCTACAATGAGCAGTTCTTC. Translated, it gives CASSQDPLTGYNEQFF.

The V gene is TRBV27, the J gene TRBJ1-4, with D possibly being TRBD1 (6 bases). Trimming pared 8 bases from V and 3 bases from J, leaving 22 bases between. Germline CDR1 reads MNHEY; CDR2 reads SMNVEV (reference sequence). The CDR3 runs to 17 residues. The CDR3 reads CASLRQEGRGPNEKLFF. The CDR3 DNA reads TGTGCCAGCTTAAGACAGGAGGGGAGGGGTCCTAATGAAAAACTGTTTTTT.

Here the CDR3 reads CSVALNSNYGYTF. CDR3 in DNA: TGCAGCGTTGCATTAAACTCTAACTATGGCTACACCTTC. The chain has TRBV29-1 and TRBJ1-2; the D is unclear. Germline V gives CDR1 SQVTM, CDR2 ANQGSEA. The CDR3 loop spans 13 amino acids. V was cut by 4 bases and J by 0 bases, with 9 bases left in between.

This rearrangement joins TRBV15 to TRBJ2-6; 7 positions match TRBD1. Trimming cost V 0 bases and J 6 bases; bases outside gene matches: 8. The germline CDR1 and CDR2 sequences are LNHNV and YYDKDF (reference sequence). The CDR3 loop spans 17 amino acids. The CDR3: CATSRDQDRLEANVLTF. The CDR3 nucleotides read TGTGCCACCAGCAGAGATCAGGACAGGTTAGAGGCCAACGTCCTGACTTTC.

J is TRBJ2-7 and V is TRBV9; 7 positions agree with TRBD2. The ends lost 5 bases at V and 3 bases at J; junction bases unmatched: 11. Germline assignment: CDR1 SGDLS and CDR2 YYNGEE. The CDR3 spans 15 residues. The CDR3 nucleotides are TGTGCCAGCAGTAACAGCGGGGCAAGCGGCTACGAGCAGTACTTC. It encodes CASSNSGASGYEQYF.

V and J are TRBV6-6 and TRBJ2-1, with 8 bases that match TRBD2. V trimming: 7 bases; J trimming: 0 bases; junction bases outside the gene matches: 2. There are 14 residues in the CDR3. Germline values: CDR1 MNHNY, CDR2 SVGAGI (reference sequence). The CDR3 loop reads CASTAGDSYNEQFF. As DNA, the CDR3 is TGTGCCAGCACAGCGGGGGACTCCTACAATGAGCAGTTCTTC.

The chain carries TRBV6-6 and TRBJ2-2, with 10 nucleotides matching TRBD1. The length of the CDR3 is 17 residues. The J segment lost 5 bases and the V segment lost 5 bases, leaving 11 bases of the junction unmatched. The germline V gene has CDR1 MNHNY and CDR2 SVGAGI (reference sequence). The CDR3 sequence: CASSLRQGAQVTGELFF. The CDR3 DNA is TGTGCCAGCAGTCTAAGACAGGGGGCCCAGGTAACCGGGGAGCTGTTTTTT.

The chain employs TRBV19 and TRBJ1-4; no firm D call. Trimming removed 3 bases from V and 0 bases from J, with 5 bases in between. The CDR3 has 14 residues. Germline CDR1 is LNHDA and CDR2 is SQIVND (reference sequence). In DNA form, the CDR3 reads TGTGCCAGTAGTATCCGGGCAACTAATGAAAAACTGTTTTTT. Amino acids: CASSIRATNEKLFF.

This chain uses TRBV19 with TRBJ1-2; possibly TRBD1 for D (5 bases). V gave up 5 bases and J gave up 8 bases, with 18 bases separating them. This CDR3 has 14 residues. Germline CDR1 reads LNHDA; CDR2 reads SQIVND (reference sequence). The CDR3 bases are TGTGCCAGTAGTGAGGGACTCCGGCCGATAGGCTACACCTTC. Amino acids: CASSEGLRPIGYTF.

CDR3 sequence (DNA): TGTGCCATCAGTGGCGAGGCCACAGATACGCAGTATTTT. It encodes CAISGEATDTQYF. The chain combines TRBV10-3 with TRBJ2-3; D not certain. V lost 4 bases to trimming and J lost 2 bases, with 7 bases between them. The CDR3 has 13 amino acids. Germline V gives CDR1 ENHRY, CDR2 SYGVKD.

The chain recombines TRBV28 with TRBJ1-5; D gene uncertain. The CDR3 loop spans 13 amino acids. Trimming left V 5 bases short and J 0 bases short, with 5 bases between. Germline loops: CDR1 MDHEN, CDR2 SYDVKM. The CDR3 DNA sequence: TGTGCCAGCAGTCGGGATAGCAATCAGCCCCAGCATTTT. This translates into CASSRDSNQPQHF.

The chain recombines TRBV2 with TRBJ2-7; TRBD1 might be the D (6 bases). V was cut by 6 bases and J by 3 bases, with 15 bases left in between. The germline gives CDR1 SNHLY, CDR2 FYNNEI. CDR3 size: 14 residues. In nucleotides, the CDR3 is TGTGCCAGCAGGGGGGCAGCGGCCCGCTACGAGCAGTACTTC. This gives the protein CASRGAAARYEQYF.

The chain joins TRBV28 to TRBJ2-4; TRBD1 is a possible D gene (7 bases). Germline CDR1 and CDR2: MDHEN and SYDVKM. Between the trimmed V and J ends, which lost 5 bases and 0 bases, there was a span of 29 bases. The CDR3 totals 21 residues. Here the CDR3 DNA reads TGTGCCAGCAGTCCCCGGGATTGGGCAGGGGGAGGTTCCGTAGCCAAAAACATTCAGTACTTC. Residues: CASSPRDWAGGGSVAKNIQYF.

This clone was seen more than once but under ten times. The V and J genes are TRBV7-6 and TRBJ2-1; weak D call: TRBD2 (6 bases). There are 15 residues in the CDR3. The V gene lost 5 bases and the J gene lost 0 bases, with 11 bases spanning the gap. Germline loops: CDR1 SGHVS, CDR2 FNYEAQ. CDR3 sequence reads: CASSPTGDSYNEQFF. The DNA of the CDR3 is TGTGCCAGCAGCCCCACGGGAGACTCCTACAATGAGCAGTTCTTC.

The V call is TRBV5-6, the J call TRBJ1-2; TRBD1 might be the D (6 bases). CDR3 length: 17 residues. Germline V CDR1 and CDR2: SGHDT, YYEEEE. With 2 bases removed from V and 2 bases from J, the gap between germline ends came to 19 bases. In DNA, the CDR3 is TGTGCCAGCAGCTTTCATCGGGGGGCAGGAGTGAACTATGGCTACACCTTC. Protein sequence: CASSFHRGAGVNYGYTF.

This clone came up a few times. The chain is built from TRBV6-2 or TRBV6-3 and TRBJ2-5; tentatively, D is TRBD2 (6 bases). The V gene's germline CDR1 is MNHEY and CDR2 SVGEGT. Trimming pared 4 bases from V and 2 bases from J, leaving 17 bases between. The CDR3 is made up of 16 amino acids. This chain's CDR3 is CASSFPRGAFQETQYF. The CDR3 DNA reads TGTGCCAGCAGTTTCCCGCGCGGGGCGTTTCAAGAGACCCAGTACTTC.

The chain is built from TRBV14 and TRBJ2-1, with TRBD2 matching over 11 bases. CDR3 length: 16 residues. J lost 7 bases, V lost 4 bases, and 9 bases had no gene match. Germline V gives CDR1 SGHDN, CDR2 FVKESK. The CDR3 loop is CASSPASGRRGNEQFF. The CDR3 DNA reads as TGTGCCAGCAGCCCCGCTAGCGGGAGGCGTGGGAATGAGCAGTTCTTC.

This rearrangement joins TRBV19 to TRBJ2-5; 8 nucleotides match TRBD2. The CDR3 is made up of 16 amino acids. The ends lost 3 bases at V and 2 bases at J; junction bases unmatched: 8. Germline CDR1 and CDR2: LNHDA and SQIVND (reference sequence). In DNA, the CDR3 is TGTGCCAGTAGTATGATCGGGGGGGGGAAACAAGAGACCCAGTACTTC. Translated, it gives CASSMIGGGKQETQYF.

The chain joins TRBV11-3 to TRBJ2-3; D may be TRBD2 (5 bases). The CDR3 contains 14 residues. CDR1 is SGHNT and CDR2 is YENEEA in the germline V gene. V dropped 2 bases and J dropped 6 bases, with 12 bases sitting between them. CDR3 in amino acids: CASSLLAQSDTQYF. DNA of the CDR3: TGTGCCAGCAGCTTACTAGCTCAGTCGGATACGCAGTATTTT.

The gene calls are TRBV5-4 and TRBJ2-1; D may be TRBD1 (5 bases). V was trimmed by 0 bases and J by 8 bases, leaving 15 bases between them. This CDR3 spans 15 amino acids. Germline V gene data show CDR1 as SGHNT and CDR2 as YYREEE (reference sequence). CDR3 DNA sequence: TGTGCCAGCAGCTTGGTAGGCAGGGCTGGCGATGAGCAGTTCTTC. This encodes CASSLVGRAGDEQFF.

V is TRBV4-3 and J is TRBJ2-7; the match to TRBD2 covers 8 bases. The CDR3 loop spans 15 amino acids. V dropped 4 bases and J dropped 2; count of bases not matched to a gene: 7. Germline CDR1 and CDR2: LGHNA and YSLEER. CDR3 nucleotide sequence: TGCGCCAGCAGCCTTTGGCGGGAGGCAACCTACGAGCAGTACTTC. Residues: CASSLWREATYEQYF.

This chain connects TRBV19 to TRBJ1-2; tentatively, D is TRBD1 (5 bases). The V end was cut by 9 bases, the J end by 4 bases, with 21 bases between. The CDR3 length is 15 residues. Germline CDR1 and CDR2: LNHDA and SQIVND (reference sequence). This chain's CDR3 is CASSLPGGWSYGYTF. The CDR3 DNA reads TGTGCCAGCTCACTGCCCGGGGGATGGTCCTATGGCTACACCTTC.

V is TRBV7-3 and J is TRBJ2-7; a possible D gene is TRBD2 (6 bases). The V gene lost 1 base and the J gene lost 0 bases, with 10 bases spanning the gap. CDR1 SGHTA and CDR2 FQGTGA come from the germline V gene. The CDR3 contains 15 residues. The CDR3 reads CASSLNGGSSYEQYF. For the CDR3, the DNA is TGTGCCAGCAGCTTAAATGGGGGGAGCTCCTACGAGCAGTACTTC.

V is TRBV25-1 and J is TRBJ1-2; TRBD1 aligns across 7 bases. Per the germline V gene, CDR1 is MGHDK and CDR2 is SYGVNS. There are 15 residues in the CDR3. With V trimmed by 3 bases and J by 5 bases, 9 bases remained unmatched. CDR3 protein: CASSDGGAGGYGYTF. CDR3 bases: TGTGCCAGCAGTGACGGAGGAGCAGGGGGATATGGCTACACCTTC.

V usage is TRBV15 and J usage is TRBJ2-3; 9 bases match TRBD2. In germline, CDR1 is LNHNV, CDR2 YYDKDF (reference sequence). Trimming took 0 bases from V and 6 from J; bases not matched to a gene: 22. The CDR3 covers 21 residues. The CDR3 spells CATSRDRMVSNMRGGLDTQYF. CDR3 bases: TGTGCCACCAGCAGAGATCGAATGGTTTCCAATATGCGGGGGGGCCTGGATACGCAGTATTTT.